The T cell receptor beta chain under discussion was sequenced for a study of CD8 T cells in ankylosing spondylitis. The study, taken as a whole, reports: Seemingly distinctive of ankylosing spondylitis blood was a TCR beta motif formed by eight highly homologous variants.

TCRdb itself ran the 5' RACE reads through MiXCR, one entry per CDR3 protein. In the table there are over 450,000 distinct CDR3 sequences, roughly 13% of which are singletons. Trimming shortened V by 3 bases and J by 9 bases, and 17 bases separated the two germline ends. The CDR3 sequence is 15 residues long. Germline assignment: CDR1 SGHTA and CDR2 FQGNSA. Points on this clonotype: Its antigen is undetermined.

The sequence came from a male donor with ankylosing spondylitis. The sample was blood, either unsorted or a sorted T cell fraction (not recorded which). The genes are TRBV7-2 and TRBJ2-2, with D tentatively TRBD1 or TRBD2 (5 bases each). The CDR3 sequence is CASSLDSGGRRELFF. The CDR3 coding sequence is TGTGCCAGCAGCTTGGATAGTGGGGGTAGGAGGGAGCTGTTTTTT.